This is a list of T cell receptor beta chains from one sample in a study of long-term antiretroviral therapy in people with HIV. Sequencing was performed with immunoSEQ multiplex PCR; in TCRdb, only in-frame clones are kept and a portion is missing. The data show 30,000 to 40,000 clones, 75% to 90% seen once. Here the sequenced sample was unsorted PBMCs, taken 1.5 years after starting antiretroviral therapy. These TCRs come from a man aged 18 to 35 with HIV. Both conserved end residues are part of each CDR3. The D gene is left open where the match is weak. Rows give clone size only sometimes, using once, few, many, or a class for an expanded clone.

j_call: TRBJ2-5; v_call: TRBV7-3; clone_size: few; d_call: TRBD2; cdr3_nt: TGTGCCAGCAGCTTAAGGAGCGGGGGTACCCAGTACTTC; cdr3_aa: CASSLRSGGTQYF
j_call: TRBJ2-1; v_call: TRBV29-1; clone_size: -; d_call: -; cdr3_nt: TGCAGCGAACTAGCCTACAATGAGCAGTTCTTC; cdr3_aa: CSELAYNEQFF
j_call: TRBJ2-7; v_call: TRBV4-3; clone_size: -; d_call: TRBD1; cdr3_nt: TGCGCCAGCAGCCAAGATCGCGGGACAGGCACGGGCGAGCAGTACTTC; cdr3_aa: CASSQDRGTGTGEQYF
j_call: TRBJ2-7; v_call: TRBV2; clone_size: once; d_call: TRBD1; cdr3_nt: TGTGCCAGCACCCTCACAGGGGCGGAGTACTTC; cdr3_aa: CASTLTGAEYF
j_call: TRBJ2-1; v_call: TRBV5-1; clone_size: once; d_call: TRBD1; cdr3_nt: TGCGCCAGCAGCTCGAAGACAGGGGGGGACAATGAGCAGTTCTTC; cdr3_aa: CASSSKTGGDNEQFF
j_call: TRBJ2-7; v_call: TRBV7-9; clone_size: -; d_call: TRBD2; cdr3_nt: TGTGCCAGCAGCCACACAGGGACCGCTAGCGGGGGACGGCGTTACGAGCAGTACTTC; cdr3_aa: CASSHTGTASGGRRYEQYF
j_call: TRBJ2-7; v_call: TRBV5-1; clone_size: -; d_call: TRBD1; cdr3_nt: TGCGCCAGCAGCTTGGATGGGACAGTCTACGAGCAGTACTTC; cdr3_aa: CASSLDGTVYEQYF
j_call: TRBJ2-2; v_call: TRBV18; clone_size: -; d_call: -; cdr3_nt: TGTGCCAGCTCACCAAATTCAGGCTCGAACACCGGGGAGCTGTTTTTT; cdr3_aa: CASSPNSGSNTGELFF
j_call: TRBJ1-1; v_call: TRBV6-6; clone_size: few; d_call: TRBD1; cdr3_nt: TGTGCCAGCCTCGGGACAGGGAGCCCTGAAGCTTTCTTT; cdr3_aa: CASLGTGSPEAFF
j_call: TRBJ2-7; v_call: TRBV29-1; clone_size: few; d_call: TRBD1; cdr3_nt: TGCAGCGTTGAAGATCCACAGGGGGCCTACGAGCAGTACTTC; cdr3_aa: CSVEDPQGAYEQYF